This TCR beta chain was sequenced during a study of cytotoxic CD8 clonotypes in ibrutinib-treated CLL. Sequenced by immunoSEQ multiplex PCR; TCRdb stores in-frame clones only, minus some. The sample has about 140,000 clones, 91% seen once; the top ten hold roughly 10%. CDR1 is LGHNA, CDR2 YSLEER, per germline. This CDR3 has 17 residues. The V gene end was trimmed by 1 base and the J gene end by 3 bases; junction bases not matched to a gene: 9. The chain combines TRBV4-3 with TRBJ2-5; 9 nucleotides agree with TRBD1. The source of this sequence is a human donor with chronic lymphocytic leukemia. The sequences come from PBMCs, collected after 12 months of ibrutinib treatment. This CDR3 is CASSQAVPGTGKETQYF. The CDR3, as DNA: TGCGCCAGCAGCCAAGCCGTACCCGGGACAGGGAAAGAGACCCAGTACTTC.